The 20 T cell receptor beta chains below all came from one sample that was sequenced in a study of cytomegalovirus exposure and HLA in healthy donors. The PCR used 60 Vbeta and 13 Jbeta primers. The assay was immunoSEQ multiplex PCR, and TCRdb's table has in-frame clones only and misses some. The sample records 150,000 to 200,000 clones, about 80% being singletons. Sequencing was carried out using PBMCs. The receptors were sampled from a woman aged 45-60 years in good health and CMV-seronegative.

This clone was found once. The genes are TRBV4-1 and TRBJ2-1, with 10 bases that match TRBD2. Per germline, CDR1 MGHRA and CDR2 YSYEKL. The CDR3 totals 20 residues. Trimming cost V 0 bases and J 0 bases; bases outside gene matches: 11. In nucleotides, the CDR3 is TGCGCCAGCAGCCAAGATCTGCCCAGCGGGAGGGCCGACTCCTACAATGAGCAGTTCTTC. Protein sequence: CASSQDLPSGRADSYNEQFF.

The rearrangement joins TRBV4-2 to TRBJ2-3; no firm D call. Germline lookup yields CDR1 LGHNA and CDR2 YNFKEQ. CDR3 length: 15 amino acids. V was pared by 1 base and J by 1 base, with 9 bases between. The CDR3 sequence: CASSQVLFGTDTQYF. Here the CDR3 DNA reads TGTGCCAGCAGCCAAGTGTTATTCGGCACAGATACGCAGTATTTT.

V and J are TRBV28 and TRBJ1-5; no clear D gene. Deletions cut 6 bases from V and 9 bases from J, with 18 bases between. The CDR3 has 14 residues. CDR1 is MDHEN and CDR2 is SYDVKM in the germline V gene. This chain's CDR3 is CASRNGPQPRPQHF. In DNA, the CDR3 is TGTGCCAGCAGGAATGGGCCCCAACCCCGGCCCCAGCATTTT.

The CDR3 nucleotides read TGTGCCAGCAGTTTCGGACAGCTGAGGACGGCTTTCTTT. Amino acid sequence: CASSFGQLRTAFF. The chain uses TRBV28 and TRBJ1-1; tentative D call: TRBD1 (6 bases). The CDR3 totals 13 residues. The germline CDR1 and CDR2 sequences are MDHEN and SYDVKM. V dropped 3 bases and J dropped 11 bases, with 16 bases sitting between them. The complete variable domain, with remaining parts taken from reference TRBV28 and TRBJ1-1, reads DVKVTQSSRYLVKRTGEKVFLECVQDMDHENMFWYRQDPGLGLRLIYFSYDVKMKEKGDIPEGYSVSREKKERFSLILESASTNQTSMYLCASSFGQLRTAFFGQGTRLTVV.

The chain couples TRBV27 to TRBJ2-7; possibly TRBD1 for D (6 bases). The V and J ends lost 6 bases and 0 bases respectively, with 18 bases between them. The CDR3 spans 16 residues. CDR1 MNHEY and CDR2 SMNVEV come from the germline V gene (reference sequence). CDR3 protein: CASSQYGQYFSYEQYF. The DNA of the CDR3 is TGTGCCAGCAGCCAATACGGACAGTACTTCTCCTACGAGCAGTACTTC.

For this clone: This CDR3 is also generated by other DNA sequences in the sample. V is TRBV2 and J is TRBJ1-2, with D perhaps TRBD1 (6 bases). The length of the CDR3 is 14 residues. Germline values: CDR1 SNHLY, CDR2 FYNNEI. V dropped 6 bases and J dropped 8 bases, with 19 bases sitting between them. DNA for the CDR3: TGTGCCAGCAGACCACAGGGCCCAAGGCACGGCTACACCTTC. This gives the protein CASRPQGPRHGYTF.

V is TRBV5-1 and J is TRBJ1-3; D is unclear. The germline V gene has CDR1 SGHRS and CDR2 YFSETQ. Trimming stripped 0 bases from V and 0 bases from J, with 10 bases between. The CDR3 extends over 16 amino acids. This CDR3 reads CASSLVAGLSGNTIYF. DNA of the CDR3: TGCGCCAGCAGCTTGGTGGCAGGTCTCTCTGGAAACACCATATATTTT.

The rearrangement joins TRBV5-1 to TRBJ2-5; 11 positions match TRBD2. J gave up 1 base and V 3 bases, and 8 bases lay outside the gene matches. Germline CDR1 SGHRS, CDR2 YFSETQ. This CDR3 region has 17 residues. CDR3 sequence reads: CASSYRASGGIQETQYF. The CDR3, as DNA: TGCGCCAGCAGCTACCGTGCTAGCGGGGGGATCCAAGAGACCCAGTACTTC.

The chain links TRBV4-3 to TRBJ2-7; TRBD2 matches at 10 bases. The CDR3 covers 16 residues. Germline loops: CDR1 LGHNA, CDR2 YSLEER. With V trimmed by 0 bases and J by 7 bases, 9 bases remained unmatched. DNA of the CDR3: TGCGCCAGCAGCCAAGATGCTAGCGGGAGACCACCGGAGCAGTACTTC. Amino acid sequence: CASSQDASGRPPEQYF.

The chain is built from TRBV7-8 and TRBJ2-7; no clear D. This CDR3 contains 13 residues. The V end lost 6 bases, the J end lost 0 bases, and 9 bases lay between the germline ends. Per the germline V gene, CDR1 is SGHVS and CDR2 is FQNEAQ. The CDR3 sequence is CASRTADSYEQYF. The CDR3 coding sequence is TGTGCCAGCAGAACAGCCGACTCCTACGAGCAGTACTTC.

The chain couples TRBV11-2 to TRBJ2-1, with TRBD2 identical over 8 bases. Germline-derived CDR1 and CDR2 are SGHAT and FQNNGV. This CDR3 comprises 16 residues. V lost 0 bases, J lost 8 bases, and 9 bases stayed unmatched. DNA of the CDR3: TGTGCCAGCAGCTTAGAGCGGGGGGCGAAGGACCATGAGCAGTTCTTC. Encoded protein: CASSLERGAKDHEQFF.

As DNA, the CDR3 is TGCAGCGCAAAACCGCGGTCGGACACTGAAGCTTTCTTT. It specifies CSAKPRSDTEAFF. The chain uses TRBV29-1 and TRBJ1-1; the D is unclear. The V gene's germline CDR1 is SQVTM and CDR2 ANQGSEA. V gave up 7 bases and J gave up 3 bases, with 15 bases separating them. This CDR3 is built from 13 residues. The variable domain in full, completed from reference TRBV29-1 and TRBJ1-1, reads SAVISQKPSRDICQRGTSLTIQCQVDSQVTMMFWYRQQPGQSLTLIATANQGSEATYESGFVIDKFPISRPNLTFSTLTVSNMSPEDSSIYLCSAKPRSDTEAFFGQGTRLTVV.

This clone has a single count. V and J are TRBV30 and TRBJ2-7, with TRBD2 matching over 8 bases. From germline, CDR1 is GTSNPN and CDR2 SVGIG (reference sequence). Trimming at V came to 3 bases and at J to 3 bases, leaving 13 bases not matched to a gene. The CDR3 is 16 residues long. CDR3 bases: TGTGCCTGGAGCGGGGGGGGCTTAGGGCCCTACTACGAGCAGTACTTC. Amino acid sequence: CAWSGGGLGPYYEQYF.

The chain employs TRBV5-1 and TRBJ1-5; D is uncertain. The CDR3 contains 15 residues. V was shortened by 0 bases and J by 5 bases, with 12 bases between the two germline ends. Germline V gene data show CDR1 as SGHRS and CDR2 as YFSETQ. The CDR3 nucleotides read TGCGCCAGCAGCTTGGGGCCGGGGTACGATCAGCCCCAGCATTTT. This gives the protein CASSLGPGYDQPQHF.

This clone showed up just once. The chain couples TRBV2 to TRBJ1-5; tentatively, D is TRBD1 (6 bases). Per the germline V gene, CDR1 is SNHLY and CDR2 is FYNNEI. V gave up 7 bases and J gave up 0 bases, with 16 bases separating them. There are 16 residues in the CDR3. The DNA for the CDR3 is TGTGCCAGCAAACTACAGGGCAGATATAGCAATCAGCCCCAGCATTTT. Amino acid sequence: CASKLQGRYSNQPQHF.

This clone turned up a few times. This chain uses TRBV7-2 with TRBJ2-3, with unresolved D. The V end lost 5 bases, the J end lost 5 bases, and 5 bases lay between the germline ends. The CDR3 totals 11 residues. The germline V gene encodes CDR1 SGHTA and CDR2 FQGNSA. CDR3 residues: CASSPQDTQYF. In DNA, the CDR3 is TGTGCCAGCAGCCCCCAAGATACGCAGTATTTT.

The V call is TRBV6-5, the J call TRBJ2-1, with a tentative D call TRBD2 (6 bases). Trimming removed 0 bases from V and 7 bases from J, with 13 bases in between. This CDR3 contains 15 residues. The V gene's germline CDR1 is MNHEY and CDR2 SVGAGI. CDR3 protein: CASSYSRENRNEQFF. CDR3 sequence (DNA): TGTGCCAGCAGTTACTCCCGGGAGAATCGTAATGAGCAGTTCTTC.

The chain has TRBV9 and TRBJ2-7; TRBD2 matches at 8 bases. V lost 4 bases and J lost 5; bases outside the gene matches: 17. The germline gives CDR1 SGDLS, CDR2 YYNGEE. CDR3 length: 17 amino acids. CDR3 bases: TGTGCCAGCAGCTCGGGGGGGGCGGGAGGTCCCCTAAACGAGCAGTACTTC. This sequence encodes CASSSGGAGGPLNEQYF.

The V gene is TRBV7-2, the J gene TRBJ2-1; 7 bases match TRBD2. Germline assignment: CDR1 SGHTA and CDR2 FQGNSA. The junction had 11 bases not matched to a gene; V was cut back by 5 bases and J by 7 bases. This CDR3 region has 15 residues. The CDR3 reads CASSDAGVRGNEQFF. The CDR3, as DNA: TGTGCCAGCAGCGACGCGGGGGTGCGGGGAAATGAGCAGTTCTTC.

CDR3: CASSPDMISEQYF. The CDR3 DNA reads as TGTGCCAGCAGCCCCGACATGATTAGTGAGCAGTACTTC. This chain uses TRBV11-3 with TRBJ2-7; D uncertain. The germline V and J ends were trimmed by 5 bases and 7 bases, with 15 bases remaining between them. Germline V CDR1 and CDR2: SGHNT, YENEEA. This CDR3 has 13 residues.